These T cell receptor beta chains were read from a single sample in a study of spatial heterogeneity in lung cancer. In TCRdb, the 5' RACE reads were re-called with MiXCR into one record per CDR3 protein. The sample contains 85,000 to 100,000 distinct CDR3 sequences, about 12% of which appear only once. Sequenced here: PBMCs, sampled at surgery. Receptor source: a male donor with early-stage non-small cell lung cancer. The CDR3 runs from the conserved cysteine through the conserved F or W. A D gene is named only where the DNA matches it firmly. Expanded clones get a size class; other rows say once, few or many, or leave the size out.

few	TRBJ2-1	NA	TRBV7-2	TGTGCCAGCAGCTTAGCCTACAGAAGCTCCTACAATGAGCAGTTCTTC	CASSLAYRSSYNEQFF
few	TRBJ2-5	TRBD1	TRBV4-2	TGTGCCAGCAGCCAAGTAGGCAGGGGGCACGAGACCCAGTACTTC	CASSQVGRGHETQYF
few	TRBJ2-3	NA	TRBV28	TGTGCCAGCAGTTTAACCGTGACAGGTGCCGATACGCAGTATTTT	CASSLTVTGADTQYF
NA	TRBJ1-2	NA	TRBV14	TGTGCCAGCAGCCAAGCCGGGACTAACTATGGCTACACCTTC	CASSQAGTNYGYTF
many	TRBJ2-6	TRBD2	TRBV5-1	TGCGCCAGCAGCTTGCAGCGGGGGCCAAGCTCTGGGGCCAACGTCCTGACTTTC	CASSLQRGPSSGANVLTF
NA	TRBJ1-4	TRBD1	TRBV5-4	TGTGCCAGCAGGGGACCGGGACAGGGGAATGAAAAACTGTTTTTT	CASRGPGQGNEKLFF
few	TRBJ2-7	TRBD1	TRBV7-2	TGTGCCAGCAGCTTAGAAGGACAGGTAATCTACGAGCAGTACTTC	CASSLEGQVIYEQYF
NA	TRBJ1-2	NA	TRBV4-3	TGCGCCAGCAGCCAAGACGTTAACTATGGCTACACCTTC	CASSQDVNYGYTF
NA	TRBJ2-7	NA	TRBV9	TGTGCCAGCAGCGTAGCCCCCGGGTACTTCTACGAGCAGTACTTC	CASSVAPGYFYEQYF
NA	TRBJ1-1	NA	TRBV28	TGTGCCCTAGAGTCAGGGGCCTCGGTACGAACTGAAGCTTTCTTT	CALESGASVRTEAFF
NA	TRBJ1-2	NA	TRBV28	TGTGCCAGCTTCGTACAGGGACACTATGGCTACACCTTC	CASFVQGHYGYTF
NA	TRBJ2-3	TRBD2	TRBV10-3	TGTGCCACCCGGGGGGACCCTAGCACAGATACGCAGTATTTT	CATRGDPSTDTQYF
many	TRBJ2-4	TRBD2	TRBV23-1	TGCGCCAGCAGTCAGCCGGGACTAAAGCAGATTTCAGCCAAAAACATTCAGTACTTC	CASSQPGLKQISAKNIQYF
NA	TRBJ2-1	NA	TRBV7-2	TGTGCCAGCAGCTTGTGGGCAGAGGACTCCTACAATGAGCAGTTCTTC	CASSLWAEDSYNEQFF
NA	TRBJ2-5	TRBD2	TRBV6-2/TRBV6-3	TGTGCCAGCAGTTCGACTAGCGGACAAGAGACCCAGTACTTC	CASSSTSGQETQYF
NA	TRBJ1-2	NA	TRBV11-2	TGTGCCAGCAGCTTAGACAGGACAGATGGCTACACCTTC	CASSLDRTDGYTF
NA	TRBJ2-7	NA	TRBV10-3	TGTGCCATCAGCAGGGACGTCTCCTACGAGCAGTACTTC	CAISRDVSYEQYF
few	TRBJ2-7	NA	TRBV10-3	TGTGCCATCAGTGACGCGGGACTCTCCTACGAGCAGTACTTC	CAISDAGLSYEQYF
once	TRBJ1-2	TRBD1	TRBV10-3	TGTGCCATCAGTGGTGACAGGGGCTATGGCTACACCTTC	CAISGDRGYGYTF